The rows below give T cell receptor beta chains drawn from one sample of a study of graft-versus-host responses after intestinal transplantation. Sequencing was performed with immunoSEQ multiplex PCR; in TCRdb, only in-frame clones are kept and a portion is missing. This sample has approximately 70,000 clones, with roughly 90% found just once. Sample: bone marrow, taken around 720 days after intestinal transplantation. The receptor source for this set is a human patient who received an intestinal transplant, so some T cells may come from the graft donor. Each CDR3 is given with its conserved first and last residue. Each record gives: V gene, D gene, CDR3 protein. The D gene is left open where the match is weak.

v_gene: TRBV28
d_gene: TRBD1
CDR3aa: CAIEGAGPYEQYF

v_gene: TRBV11-1
d_gene: TRBD2
CDR3aa: CASSYTGLAGGIYEQYF

v_gene: TRBV28
d_gene: NA
CDR3aa: CASSTAYEQYF

v_gene: TRBV30
d_gene: NA
CDR3aa: CAWSEGRSGGTDTQYF

v_gene: TRBV7-6
d_gene: TRBD2
CDR3aa: CASSLTSGTYNEQFF

v_gene: TRBV28
d_gene: TRBD1
CDR3aa: CASSLRQGVGELFF

v_gene: TRBV4-1
d_gene: TRBD2
CDR3aa: CASSQKALAGATYEQFF

v_gene: TRBV7-6
d_gene: NA
CDR3aa: CASSETEDGLYSATNEKLFF

v_gene: TRBV5-1
d_gene: NA
CDR3aa: CASSLEGGQFF

v_gene: TRBV6-5
d_gene: NA
CDR3aa: CASSYHGQNSPLHF

v_gene: TRBV2
d_gene: TRBD1
CDR3aa: CASSTDRVGYTF

v_gene: TRBV5-4
d_gene: NA
CDR3aa: CASSQDEGRFNEQYF

v_gene: TRBV6-5
d_gene: NA
CDR3aa: CASSYSGVGKTQYF

v_gene: TRBV5-1
d_gene: NA
CDR3aa: CASSFGVSGQPQHF

v_gene: TRBV19
d_gene: TRBD1
CDR3aa: CASSQGAGFPGELFF

v_gene: TRBV11-2
d_gene: TRBD2
CDR3aa: CVSREGNTGELFF

v_gene: TRBV6-1
d_gene: NA
CDR3aa: CASSRVLSYEQYF

v_gene: TRBV7-9
d_gene: NA
CDR3aa: CASSYSHQPQHF

v_gene: TRBV10-3
d_gene: TRBD1
CDR3aa: CAIRGDRGLGYTF

v_gene: TRBV5-6
d_gene: NA
CDR3aa: CASSLVETQYF

v_gene: TRBV5-5
d_gene: NA
CDR3aa: CASSLLQGDTQYF

v_gene: TRBV5-6
d_gene: NA
CDR3aa: CASSLYGFLVVEAFF

v_gene: TRBV30
d_gene: NA
CDR3aa: CAWSVPGPGTDTQYF

v_gene: TRBV6-5
d_gene: NA
CDR3aa: CASSYSGRTYNEQFF

v_gene: TRBV6-6
d_gene: TRBD1
CDR3aa: CASSYLGEGAYGYTF

v_gene: TRBV7-2
d_gene: NA
CDR3aa: CASSPPGLSAYEQYF

v_gene: TRBV7-6
d_gene: NA
CDR3aa: CASSPPGGHEQYF

v_gene: TRBV30
d_gene: TRBD1
CDR3aa: CAWSIAGQDTGELFF

v_gene: TRBV11-3
d_gene: TRBD2
CDR3aa: CASSTSLAGHSYNEQFF

v_gene: TRBV6-5
d_gene: NA
CDR3aa: CASSYLLTEQETQYF

v_gene: TRBV11-2
d_gene: TRBD1
CDR3aa: CASSRDRGHTEAFF

v_gene: TRBV6-6
d_gene: NA
CDR3aa: CASSYGGFSSYEQYF

v_gene: TRBV15
d_gene: NA
CDR3aa: CATSRDAGNTIYF

v_gene: TRBV4-1
d_gene: TRBD1
CDR3aa: CASSQGDSLYEQYF

v_gene: TRBV5-1
d_gene: TRBD1
CDR3aa: CASKSFVGQGGSTQYF

v_gene: TRBV11-2
d_gene: NA
CDR3aa: CASSFLEEDTEAFF

v_gene: TRBV6-1
d_gene: TRBD1
CDR3aa: CASTRRGFYNSPLHF

v_gene: TRBV29-1
d_gene: NA
CDR3aa: CSVESYSGANVLTF

v_gene: TRBV6-5
d_gene: TRBD2
CDR3aa: CASSSRGSGLETQYF

v_gene: TRBV27
d_gene: TRBD2
CDR3aa: CASTSPGTSSYNEQFF

v_gene: TRBV5-1
d_gene: NA
CDR3aa: CASSLEGNYGYTF

v_gene: TRBV29-1
d_gene: TRBD1
CDR3aa: CSVPGQVSYEQYF

v_gene: TRBV9
d_gene: NA
CDR3aa: CASSPWGDTEAFF

v_gene: TRBV6-5
d_gene: NA
CDR3aa: CASSYDAGWGAFF

v_gene: TRBV25-1
d_gene: NA
CDR3aa: CASSEDEGLEGYTF

v_gene: TRBV7-2
d_gene: NA
CDR3aa: CASSLADGSDEQFF

v_gene: TRBV19
d_gene: NA
CDR3aa: CATYYYGYTF

v_gene: TRBV28
d_gene: TRBD1
CDR3aa: CASSPQGGAEKLFF

v_gene: TRBV5-1
d_gene: NA
CDR3aa: CASSLEGGISYNEQFF

v_gene: TRBV7-6
d_gene: TRBD2
CDR3aa: CASSLEAGLGETQYF

v_gene: TRBV6-5
d_gene: TRBD1
CDR3aa: CASSPTGLNSPLHF

v_gene: TRBV7-9
d_gene: NA
CDR3aa: CASSPPGRETQYF

v_gene: TRBV19
d_gene: NA
CDR3aa: CASSGRQNSPLHF